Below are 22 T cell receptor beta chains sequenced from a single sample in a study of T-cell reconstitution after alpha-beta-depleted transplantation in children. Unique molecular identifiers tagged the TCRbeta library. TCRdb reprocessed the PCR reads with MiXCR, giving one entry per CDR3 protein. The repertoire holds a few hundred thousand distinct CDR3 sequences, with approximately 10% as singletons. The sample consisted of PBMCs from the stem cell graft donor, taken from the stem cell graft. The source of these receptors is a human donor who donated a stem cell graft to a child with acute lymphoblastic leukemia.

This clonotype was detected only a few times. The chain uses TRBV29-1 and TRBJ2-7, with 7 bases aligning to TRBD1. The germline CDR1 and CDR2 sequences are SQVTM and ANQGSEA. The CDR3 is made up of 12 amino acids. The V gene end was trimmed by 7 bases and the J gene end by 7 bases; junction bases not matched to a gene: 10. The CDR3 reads CSAEGGSGEQYF. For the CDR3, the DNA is TGCAGCGCCGAAGGGGGCTCTGGTGAGCAGTACTTC.

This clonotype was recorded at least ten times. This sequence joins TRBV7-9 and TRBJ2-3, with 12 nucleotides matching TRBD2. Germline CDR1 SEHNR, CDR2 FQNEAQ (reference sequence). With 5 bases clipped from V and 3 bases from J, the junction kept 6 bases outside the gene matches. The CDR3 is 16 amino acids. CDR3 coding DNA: TGTGCCAGCAGCCTACGTGGGACTAGCGGGACAGATACGCAGTATTTT. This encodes CASSLRGTSGTDTQYF.

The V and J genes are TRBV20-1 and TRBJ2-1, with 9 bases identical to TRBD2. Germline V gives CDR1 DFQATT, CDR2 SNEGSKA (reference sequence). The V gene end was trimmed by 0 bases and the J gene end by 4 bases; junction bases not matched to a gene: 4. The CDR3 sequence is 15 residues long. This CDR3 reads CSARDSGRSYNEQFF. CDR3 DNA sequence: TGCAGTGCTAGAGATAGCGGGAGATCTTACAATGAGCAGTTCTTC.

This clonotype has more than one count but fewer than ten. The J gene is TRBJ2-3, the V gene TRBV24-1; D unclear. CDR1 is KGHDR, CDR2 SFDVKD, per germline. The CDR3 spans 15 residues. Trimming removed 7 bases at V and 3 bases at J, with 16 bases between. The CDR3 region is CATRDDGLGTDTQYF. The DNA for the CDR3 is TGTGCCACCAGAGACGACGGTTTGGGGACAGATACGCAGTATTTT.

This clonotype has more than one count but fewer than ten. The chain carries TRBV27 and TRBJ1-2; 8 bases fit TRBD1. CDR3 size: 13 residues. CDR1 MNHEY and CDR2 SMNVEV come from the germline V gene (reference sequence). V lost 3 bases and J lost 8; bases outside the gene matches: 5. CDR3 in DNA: TGTGCCAGCAGTTTCAGACAGGGGCACGGCTACACCTTC. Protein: CASSFRQGHGYTF.

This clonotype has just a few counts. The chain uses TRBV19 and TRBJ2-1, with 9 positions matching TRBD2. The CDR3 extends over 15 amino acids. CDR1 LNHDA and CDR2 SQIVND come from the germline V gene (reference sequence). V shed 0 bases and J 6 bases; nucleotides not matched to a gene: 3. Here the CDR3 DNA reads TGTGCCAGTAGTATAGAAGGCGGGAGGGGCAATGAGCAGTTCTTC. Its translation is CASSIEGGRGNEQFF.

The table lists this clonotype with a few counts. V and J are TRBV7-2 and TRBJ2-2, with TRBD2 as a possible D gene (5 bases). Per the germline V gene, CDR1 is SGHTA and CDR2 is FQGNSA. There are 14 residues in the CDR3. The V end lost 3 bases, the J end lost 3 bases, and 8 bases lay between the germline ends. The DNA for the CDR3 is TGTGCCAGCAGCTTTCCCGGGGACACCGGGGAGCTGTTTTTT. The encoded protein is CASSFPGDTGELFF.

This CDR3 is CSALSVNEQFF. In DNA, the CDR3 is TGCAGTGCCCTATCCGTGAATGAGCAGTTCTTC. V gene TRBV20-1 combines with J gene TRBJ2-1; D gene unclear. CDR1 and CDR2 (germline): DFQATT, SNEGSKA (reference sequence). The CDR3 covers 11 residues. Between the trimmed V and J ends, which lost 6 bases and 7 bases, there was a span of 10 bases.

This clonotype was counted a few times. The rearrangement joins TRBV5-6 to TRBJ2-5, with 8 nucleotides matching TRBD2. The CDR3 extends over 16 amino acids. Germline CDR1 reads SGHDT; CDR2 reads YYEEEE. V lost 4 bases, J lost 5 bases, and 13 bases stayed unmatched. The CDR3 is CASSPTPGRARETQYF. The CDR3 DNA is TGTGCCAGCAGCCCCACCCCCGGGAGGGCCCGGGAGACCCAGTACTTC.

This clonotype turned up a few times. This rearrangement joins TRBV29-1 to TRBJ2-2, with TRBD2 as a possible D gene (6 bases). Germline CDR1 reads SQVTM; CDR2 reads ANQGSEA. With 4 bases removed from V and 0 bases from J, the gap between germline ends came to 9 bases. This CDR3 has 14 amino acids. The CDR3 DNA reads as TGCAGCGTTGTCGGCGGGGCGAACACCGGGGAGCTGTTTTTT. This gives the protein CSVVGGANTGELFF.

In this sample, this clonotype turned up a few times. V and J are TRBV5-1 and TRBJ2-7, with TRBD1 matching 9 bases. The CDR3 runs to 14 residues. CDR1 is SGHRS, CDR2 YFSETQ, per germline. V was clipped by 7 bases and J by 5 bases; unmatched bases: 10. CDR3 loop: CASQKGDRVDEQYF. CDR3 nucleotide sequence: TGCGCCAGCCAAAAGGGGGACAGGGTCGACGAGCAGTACTTC.

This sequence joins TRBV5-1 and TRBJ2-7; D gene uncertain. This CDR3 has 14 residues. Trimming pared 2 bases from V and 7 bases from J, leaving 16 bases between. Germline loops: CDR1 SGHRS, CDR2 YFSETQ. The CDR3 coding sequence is TGCGCCAGCAGCTTAGGGCGGACCTCGGGTGAGCAGTACTTC. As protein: CASSLGRTSGEQYF. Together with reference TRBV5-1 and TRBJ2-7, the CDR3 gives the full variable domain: KAGVTQTPRYLIKTRGQQVTLSCSPISGHRSVSWYQQTPGQGLQFLFEYFSETQRNKGNFPGRFSGRQFSNSRSEMNVSTLELGDSALYLCASSLGRTSGEQYFGPGTRLTVT.

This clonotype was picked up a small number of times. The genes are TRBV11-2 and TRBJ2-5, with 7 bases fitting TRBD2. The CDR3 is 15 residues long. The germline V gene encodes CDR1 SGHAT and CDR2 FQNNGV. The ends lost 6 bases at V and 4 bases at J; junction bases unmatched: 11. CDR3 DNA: TGTGCCAGCAGAAGACTGGCGGGAGATTTAGAGACCCAGTACTTC. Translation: CASRRLAGDLETQYF. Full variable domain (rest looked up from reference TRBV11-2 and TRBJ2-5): EAGVAQSPRYKIIEKRQSVAFWCNPISGHATLYWYQQILGQGPKLLIQFQNNGVVDDSQLPKDRFSAERLKGVDSTLKIQPAKLEDSAVYLCASRRLAGDLETQYFGPGTRLLVL.

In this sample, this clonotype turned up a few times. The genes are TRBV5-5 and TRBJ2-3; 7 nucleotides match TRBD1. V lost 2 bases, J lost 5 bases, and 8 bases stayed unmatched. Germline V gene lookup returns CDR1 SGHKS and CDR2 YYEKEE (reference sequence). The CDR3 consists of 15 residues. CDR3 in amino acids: CASSFEGGPGDTQYF. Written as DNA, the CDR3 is TGTGCCAGCAGCTTCGAAGGGGGCCCCGGAGATACGCAGTATTTT.

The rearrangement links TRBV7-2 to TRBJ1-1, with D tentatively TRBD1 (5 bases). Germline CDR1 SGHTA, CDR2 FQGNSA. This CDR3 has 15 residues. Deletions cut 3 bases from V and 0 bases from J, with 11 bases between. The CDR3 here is CASSLGRSMNTEAFF. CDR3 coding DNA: TGTGCCAGCAGCTTGGGACGTAGTATGAACACTGAAGCTTTCTTT. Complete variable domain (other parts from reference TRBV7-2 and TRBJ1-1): GAGVSQSPSNKVTEKGKDVELRCDPISGHTALYWYRQSLGQGLEFLIYFQGNSAPDKSGLPSDRFSAERTGGSVSTLTIQRTQQEDSAVYLCASSLGRSMNTEAFFGQGTRLTVV.

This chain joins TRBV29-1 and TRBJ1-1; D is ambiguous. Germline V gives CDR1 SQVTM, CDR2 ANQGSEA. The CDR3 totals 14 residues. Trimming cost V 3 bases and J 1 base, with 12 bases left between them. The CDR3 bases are TGCAGCGTTGATCTGTTCGGGAGGAACACTGAAGCTTTCTTT. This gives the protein CSVDLFGRNTEAFF.

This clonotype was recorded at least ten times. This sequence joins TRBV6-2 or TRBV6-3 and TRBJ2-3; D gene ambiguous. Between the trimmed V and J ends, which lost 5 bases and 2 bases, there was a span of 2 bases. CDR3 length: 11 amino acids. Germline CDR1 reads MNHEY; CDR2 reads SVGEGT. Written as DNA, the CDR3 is TGTGCCAGCAGTCACACAGATACGCAGTATTTT. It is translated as CASSHTDTQYF.

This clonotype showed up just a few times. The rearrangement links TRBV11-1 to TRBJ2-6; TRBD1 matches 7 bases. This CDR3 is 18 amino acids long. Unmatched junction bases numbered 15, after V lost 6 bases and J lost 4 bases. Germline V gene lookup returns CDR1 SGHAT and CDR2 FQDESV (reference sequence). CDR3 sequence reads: CASSLGRDSLSGANVLTF. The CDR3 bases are TGTGCCAGCAGTTTGGGTAGGGACAGCCTCTCAGGGGCCAACGTCCTGACTTTC.

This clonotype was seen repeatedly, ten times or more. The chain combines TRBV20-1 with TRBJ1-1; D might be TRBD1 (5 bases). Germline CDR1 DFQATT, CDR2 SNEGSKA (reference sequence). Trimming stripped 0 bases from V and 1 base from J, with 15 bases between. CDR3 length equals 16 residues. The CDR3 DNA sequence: TGCAGTGCTAGAGATCCCTCAGGGCCCCCGAACACTGAAGCTTTCTTT. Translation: CSARDPSGPPNTEAFF.

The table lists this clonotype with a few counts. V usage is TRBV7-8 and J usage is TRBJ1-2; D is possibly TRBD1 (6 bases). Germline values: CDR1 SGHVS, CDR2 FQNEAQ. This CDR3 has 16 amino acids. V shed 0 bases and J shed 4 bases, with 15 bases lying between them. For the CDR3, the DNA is TGTGCCAGCAGCTTAGCATCTGGGGGGGGCGCCTATGGCTACACCTTC. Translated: CASSLASGGGAYGYTF.

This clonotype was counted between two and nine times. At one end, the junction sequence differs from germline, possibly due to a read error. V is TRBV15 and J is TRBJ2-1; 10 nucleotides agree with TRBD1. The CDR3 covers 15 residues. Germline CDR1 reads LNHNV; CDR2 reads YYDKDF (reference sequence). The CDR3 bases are TGTGCCACCAGCTGGACAGGGGGTTCCTCCAATGAGCAGTTCTTC. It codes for CATSWTGGSSNEQFF. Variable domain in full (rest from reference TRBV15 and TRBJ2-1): DAMVIQNPRYQVTQFGKPVTLSCSQTLNHNVMYWYQQKSSQAPKLLFHYYDKDFNNEADTPDNFQSRRPNTSFCFLDIRSPGLGDTAMYLCATSWTGGSSNEQFFGPGTRLTVL.

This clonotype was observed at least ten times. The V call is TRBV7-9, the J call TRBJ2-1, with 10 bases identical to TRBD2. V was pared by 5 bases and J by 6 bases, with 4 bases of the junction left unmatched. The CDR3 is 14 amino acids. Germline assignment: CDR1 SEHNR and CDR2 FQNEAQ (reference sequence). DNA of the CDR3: TGTGCCAGCAGCGGAGCGGGAGGGGGCAATGAGCAGTTCTTC. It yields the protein CASSGAGGGNEQFF.